The 16 T cell receptor beta chains below were found in one sample sequenced in a study of Ad26.COV2.S vaccination and SARS-CoV-2 variants. Indicated treatment: some 20 received Ad26.COV2.S at low or high dose, single or two shots; about 5 received placebo; per-sample allocation not given. Day 63 following the first vaccine or placebo injection was when the samples were taken. The data were produced by immunoSEQ multiplex PCR, yet TCRdb's version contains in-frame clones alone and is incomplete. Of about 680,000 clones in the sample, 80% to 90% were seen once. Sequencing used peripheral blood, obtained in a trial of Ad26.COV2.S vaccine versus placebo. These receptor sequences come from a person aged 18-60 years who received the Ad26.COV2.S COVID-19 vaccine or a placebo.

The chain carries TRBV15 and TRBJ2-1; 7 nucleotides agree with TRBD1. In germline, CDR1 is LNHNV, CDR2 YYDKDF (reference sequence). V trimming: 0 bases; J trimming: 8 bases; junction bases outside the gene matches: 7. This CDR3 is built from 15 residues. CDR3 loop: CATSRDGKGADEQFF. CDR3 bases: TGTGCCACCAGCAGAGACGGCAAGGGGGCCGATGAGCAGTTCTTC.

The chain has TRBV15 and TRBJ1-2; D ambiguous. Germline assignment: CDR1 LNHNV and CDR2 YYDKDF (reference sequence). This CDR3 region has 15 residues. Trimming shortened V by 2 bases and J by 8 bases, and 18 bases separated the two germline ends. For the CDR3, the DNA is TGTGCCACCAGCAGATCACCGGACCTCCTAAGGGGCTACACCTTC. It encodes CATSRSPDLLRGYTF. The whole variable domain, remainder taken from reference TRBV15 and TRBJ1-2, is DAMVIQNPRYQVTQFGKPVTLSCSQTLNHNVMYWYQQKSSQAPKLLFHYYDKDFNNEADTPDNFQSRRPNTSFCFLDIRSPGLGDTAMYLCATSRSPDLLRGYTFGSGTRLTVV.

This chain connects TRBV4-3 to TRBJ1-2; possible D gene TRBD1, 5 bases. The V and J ends lost 3 bases and 3 bases respectively, with 20 bases between them. CDR3 size: 17 residues. The germline gives CDR1 LGHNA, CDR2 YSLEER. In DNA, the CDR3 is TGCGCCAGCAGCCACTCCGGGGGGGGGAGTAAGGACTATGGCTACACCTTC. This encodes CASSHSGGGSKDYGYTF.

The chain joins TRBV18 to TRBJ1-3, with D perhaps matching TRBD1 (6 bases). From germline, CDR1 is KGHSH and CDR2 LQKENI. The CDR3 totals 16 residues. Trimming stripped 5 bases from V and 0 bases from J, with 14 bases between. Here the CDR3 DNA reads TGTGCCAGCTCAGGCCAGGGGCCCCTCTCTGGAAACACCATATATTTT. This gives the protein CASSGQGPLSGNTIYF.

The V gene is TRBV9, the J gene TRBJ1-1; no clear D gene. This CDR3 is 13 amino acids long. CDR1 is SGDLS and CDR2 is YYNGEE in the germline V gene. V lost 4 bases, J lost 0 bases, and 7 bases lay in between. The CDR3 here is CASSLEMNTEAFF. Written as DNA, the CDR3 is TGTGCCAGCAGCTTGGAAATGAACACTGAAGCTTTCTTT.

This chain links TRBV16 with TRBJ2-1; 9 bases fit TRBD2. Germline V lookup: CDR1 KGHSY, CDR2 FQNENV. The CDR3 is made up of 14 amino acids. The ends lost 1 base at V and 7 bases at J; junction bases unmatched: 2. CDR3 nucleotides: TGTGCCAGCAGCCAATTAACTAGCGGGAATGAGCAGTTCTTC. This translates into CASSQLTSGNEQFF. The whole variable domain, remainder taken from reference TRBV16 and TRBJ2-1, is GEEVAQTPKHLVRGEGQKAKLYCAPIKGHSYVFWYQQVLKNEFKFLISFQNENVFDETGMPKERFSAKCLPNSPCSLEIQATKLEDSAVYFCASSQLTSGNEQFFGPGTRLTVL.

The genes are TRBV24-1 and TRBJ2-3, with TRBD1 as a possible D gene (5 bases). The V end was cut by 4 bases, the J end by 9 bases, with 10 bases between. Germline V lookup: CDR1 KGHDR, CDR2 SFDVKD. The CDR3 length is 12 residues. Written as DNA, the CDR3 is TGTGCCACCAGTGAAGCAGGGTTAACGCAGTATTTT. This translates into CATSEAGLTQYF.

The chain recombines TRBV5-1 with TRBJ1-1; no definite D call. Trimming shortened V by 0 bases and J by 3 bases, and 9 bases separated the two germline ends. Looked up from germline, CDR1 is SGHRS and CDR2 is YFSETQ. The CDR3 is made up of 14 amino acids. CDR3 in amino acids: CASSLEGRDTEAFF. In DNA form, the CDR3 reads TGCGCCAGCAGCTTGGAAGGGAGGGACACTGAAGCTTTCTTT.

The chain uses TRBV7-2 and TRBJ2-5; 8 nucleotides line up with TRBD1. CDR1 and CDR2 from the germline V gene are SGHTA and FQGNSA. The trim removed 1 base at V and 1 base at J, leaving 5 bases unmatched. This CDR3 is 16 amino acids long. In DNA, the CDR3 is TGTGCCAGCAGCTTAGGGCCGGGACAGGCCCAAGAGACCCAGTACTTC. It is translated as CASSLGPGQAQETQYF.

In this sample, this clone turned up a few times. This chain connects TRBV2 to TRBJ1-4; a weak D match, TRBD1 (5 bases). The V end was cut by 4 bases, the J end by 4 bases, with 10 bases between. This CDR3 spans 14 amino acids. The germline V gene encodes CDR1 SNHLY and CDR2 FYNNEI. The CDR3 DNA follows: TGTGCCAGCAGTGCCGACAGAATTAATGAAAAACTGTTTTTT. Its translation is CASSADRINEKLFF. The complete variable domain, with remaining parts taken from reference TRBV2 and TRBJ1-4, reads EPEVTQTPSHQVTQMGQEVILRCVPISNHLYFYWYRQILGQKVEFLVSFYNNEISEKSEIFDDQFSVERPDGSNFTLKIRSTKLEDSAMYFCASSADRINEKLFFGSGTQLSVL.

This chain uses TRBV27 with TRBJ2-1, with no clear D. V was pared by 5 bases and J by 5 bases, with 13 bases between. The CDR3 consists of 14 residues. CDR1 and CDR2 from the germline V gene are MNHEY and SMNVEV (reference sequence). The CDR3 nucleotides are TGTGCCAGCAGTCTCTTCGAGAATCACAATGAGCAGTTCTTC. Protein sequence: CASSLFENHNEQFF.

This clone appeared a single time. The J gene is TRBJ1-2, the V gene TRBV5-6; possible D gene TRBD1, 5 bases. Germline V lookup: CDR1 SGHDT, CDR2 YYEEEE. Trimming removed 6 bases at V and 1 base at J, with 16 bases between. The CDR3 totals 15 residues. The DNA for the CDR3 is TGTGCCAGCACCCTGGGGGGGAGAAATAACTATGGCTACACCTTC. Amino acids: CASTLGGRNNYGYTF.

This chain uses TRBV5-5 with TRBJ2-3, with 7 bases lining up with TRBD2. CDR1 SGHKS and CDR2 YYEKEE come from the germline V gene (reference sequence). The CDR3 totals 15 residues. Trimming took 1 base from V and 1 from J; bases not matched to a gene: 3. The CDR3 here is CASSLRAGRTDTQYF. The DNA of the CDR3 is TGTGCCAGCAGCTTGCGAGCGGGGCGCACAGATACGCAGTATTTT.

V is TRBV27 and J is TRBJ2-3; unclear D gene. V lost 5 bases, J lost 9 bases, and 12 bases lay in between. The germline V gene encodes CDR1 MNHEY and CDR2 SMNVEV (reference sequence). The CDR3 is 12 residues long. The CDR3 protein is CASSRLSGTQYF. The CDR3 region has the DNA TGTGCCAGCAGTCGGCTGTCCGGGACGCAGTATTTT.

V gene TRBV25-1 combines with J gene TRBJ2-1, with D tentatively TRBD2 (6 bases). The CDR3 runs 15 residues. The V end was cut by 3 bases, the J end by 2 bases, with 11 bases between. Germline V CDR1 and CDR2: MGHDK, SYGVNS. CDR3 in amino acids: CASSDVGGPYNEQFF. Written as DNA, the CDR3 is TGTGCCAGCAGTGACGTGGGAGGCCCCTACAATGAGCAGTTCTTC.

The chain recombines TRBV19 with TRBJ2-1; no reliable D call. The CDR3 is made up of 13 amino acids. V lost 3 bases and J 3 bases, leaving 6 bases between the germline ends. The germline V gene encodes CDR1 LNHDA and CDR2 SQIVND (reference sequence). CDR3 in amino acids: CASSIDNYNEQFF. The CDR3 DNA reads as TGTGCCAGTAGTATTGACAACTACAATGAGCAGTTCTTC.